A single sample is the source of the 21 T cell receptor beta chains below, sequenced in a study of cytomegalovirus exposure and HLA in healthy donors. 13 Jbeta primers and 60 Vbeta primers were used for the PCR. Data came from immunoSEQ multiplex PCR; TCRdb stores just in-frame clones and leaves some out. Found here are 180,000 or so clones, around 74% of them singletons; the top ten hold around 3%. The sample comprised PBMCs. These receptors came from a male donor in good health and CMV-seronegative.

This clone has just a few counts. The gene calls are TRBV13 and TRBJ2-7; 9 bases are a match to TRBD1. Germline loops: CDR1 PRHDT, CDR2 FYEKMQ (reference sequence). This CDR3 contains 14 residues. Unmatched junction bases numbered 7, after V lost 5 bases and J lost 5 bases. The CDR3 spells CASSILRDRDEQYF. CDR3 nucleotides: TGTGCCAGCAGCATCCTCCGGGACAGGGACGAGCAGTACTTC.

This chain uses TRBV27 with TRBJ1-5; 7 bases align to TRBD1. Germline lookup yields CDR1 MNHEY and CDR2 SMNVEV (reference sequence). This CDR3 is built from 13 residues. J lost 3 bases, V lost 8 bases, and 4 bases had no gene match. In DNA, the CDR3 is TGTGCCAGCGGACAGGCGAACAATCAGCCCCAGCATTTT. Amino acid sequence: CASGQANNQPQHF.

This clone was counted a few times. Here the CDR3 reads CASRKTGQGTAGGVNEQFF. The CDR3 DNA reads as TGTGCCAGCAGGAAAACGGGACAGGGAACTGCGGGAGGTGTAAATGAGCAGTTCTTC. V gene TRBV7-2 combines with J gene TRBJ2-1; D may be TRBD1 (9 bases). Germline CDR1 and CDR2: SGHTA and FQGNSA. The CDR3 has 19 amino acids. The V end was cut by 6 bases, the J end by 7 bases, with 31 bases between. Full variable domain (outside the CDR3, taken from reference TRBV7-2 and TRBJ2-1): GAGVSQSPSNKVTEKGKDVELRCDPISGHTALYWYRQSLGQGLEFLIYFQGNSAPDKSGLPSDRFSAERTGGSVSTLTIQRTQQEDSAVYLCASRKTGQGTAGGVNEQFFGPGTRLTVL.

The chain recombines TRBV7-2 with TRBJ1-2, with D perhaps TRBD1 (6 bases). With 1 base removed from V and 5 bases from J, the gap between germline ends came to 11 bases. Germline V gene lookup returns CDR1 SGHTA and CDR2 FQGNSA. The CDR3 has 14 residues. As DNA, the CDR3 is TGTGCCAGCAGCTTAGATCAGGGGCAGTATGGCTACACCTTC. Translating it yields CASSLDQGQYGYTF.

This clone came up a few times. This chain connects TRBV5-1 to TRBJ2-3, with D perhaps TRBD1 (6 bases). Germline values: CDR1 SGHRS, CDR2 YFSETQ. V lost 0 bases, J lost 0 bases, and 11 bases lay in between. This CDR3 comprises 16 residues. The CDR3 protein is CASSLARGSSTDTQYF. In nucleotides, the CDR3 is TGCGCCAGCAGCTTGGCCAGGGGCAGTAGCACAGATACGCAGTATTTT. Supplemented by reference TRBV5-1 and TRBJ2-3, the full variable domain reads KAGVTQTPRYLIKTRGQQVTLSCSPISGHRSVSWYQQTPGQGLQFLFEYFSETQRNKGNFPGRFSGRQFSNSRSEMNVSTLELGDSALYLCASSLARGSSTDTQYFGPGTRLTVL.

This rearrangement joins TRBV19 to TRBJ1-1; TRBD1 matches at 12 bases. CDR1 LNHDA and CDR2 SQIVND come from the germline V gene (reference sequence). J lost 5 bases, V lost 5 bases, and 15 bases had no gene match. The CDR3 length is 18 residues. The CDR3 DNA follows: TGTGCCAGTAGTCCAACAGGGGGGACAGGGGGCGTTAGGACTGAAGCTTTCTTT. Amino acids: CASSPTGGTGGVRTEAFF.

V usage is TRBV30 and J usage is TRBJ1-1; unclear D gene. The CDR3 is made up of 11 amino acids. V lost 4 bases, J lost 7 bases, and 10 bases lay in between. CDR1 and CDR2 (germline): GTSNPN, SVGIG (reference sequence). DNA for the CDR3: TGTGCCTGGACTTTGGCCCGTGAAGCTTTCTTT. This encodes CAWTLAREAFF.

V gene TRBV6-5 combines with J gene TRBJ2-7; D perhaps matches TRBD2 (6 bases). Trimming removed 2 bases at V and 2 bases at J, with 10 bases between. The germline V gene has CDR1 MNHEY and CDR2 SVGAGI. The CDR3 covers 14 residues. CDR3: CASSYRDSTYEQYF. For the CDR3, the DNA is TGTGCCAGCAGTTACAGGGACTCCACCTACGAGCAGTACTTC.

This clone has more than one count but fewer than ten. The chain carries TRBV7-7 and TRBJ1-1; the D gene is possibly TRBD1 (5 bases). The CDR3 extends over 16 amino acids. Trimming removed 5 bases at V and 4 bases at J, with 20 bases between. CDR1 SSHAT and CDR2 FNYEAQ come from the germline V gene (reference sequence). This CDR3 is CASSPLPGEVSTEAFF. As DNA, the CDR3 is TGTGCCAGCAGCCCCCTACCGGGGGAAGTTTCCACTGAAGCTTTCTTT.

The V gene is TRBV19, the J gene TRBJ2-7; 8 positions agree with TRBD1. V lost 1 base and J lost 3; bases outside the gene matches: 11. CDR3 length: 17 residues. Germline-derived CDR1 and CDR2 are LNHDA and SQIVND (reference sequence). Here the CDR3 DNA reads TGTGCCAGTAGTATAGTGGGGCCCGGGACAGGTTACTACGAGCAGTACTTC. This sequence encodes CASSIVGPGTGYYEQYF. The full variable domain, completed using reference TRBV19 and TRBJ2-7, is DGGITQSPKYLFRKEGQNVTLSCEQNLNHDAMYWYRQDPGQGLRLIYYSQIVNDFQKGDIAEGYSVSREKKESFPLTVTSAQKNPTAFYLCASSIVGPGTGYYEQYFGPGTRLTVT.

The gene calls are TRBV11-2 and TRBJ1-5, with 9 bases lining up with TRBD1. The J segment lost 7 bases and the V segment lost 5 bases, leaving 9 bases of the junction unmatched. Looked up from germline, CDR1 is SGHAT and CDR2 is FQNNGV. CDR3 size: 15 residues. CDR3 sequence reads: CASSLAGTGSQPQHF. The CDR3 DNA sequence: TGTGCCAGCAGCCTGGCCGGGACAGGGAGCCAGCCCCAGCATTTT.

This clone has only a few counts. The V and J genes are TRBV30 and TRBJ2-1; unclear D gene. The CDR3 is 15 amino acids. The germline CDR1 and CDR2 sequences are GTSNPN and SVGIG (reference sequence). Between the trimmed V and J ends, which lost 3 bases and 1 base, there was a span of 13 bases. The CDR3 region is CAWSPRGRSYNEQFF. The CDR3 nucleotides are TGTGCCTGGAGCCCCCGTGGCAGGTCCTACAATGAGCAGTTCTTC.

This chain connects TRBV28 to TRBJ2-5; 9 nucleotides match TRBD1. The CDR3 consists of 13 residues. The V gene end was trimmed by 6 bases and the J gene end by 4 bases; junction bases not matched to a gene: 3. Germline-derived CDR1 and CDR2 are MDHEN and SYDVKM. The DNA of the CDR3 is TGTGCCAGCAGGGGGACAGGGAGAGAGACCCAGTACTTC. Amino acids: CASRGTGRETQYF.

This chain connects TRBV2 to TRBJ1-3; 8 positions agree with TRBD1. The CDR3 spans 14 residues. CDR1 is SNHLY, CDR2 FYNNEI, per germline. Trimming removed 5 bases from V and 3 bases from J; junction bases left unmatched: 3. This CDR3 is CASSPDRGGNTIYF. CDR3 DNA sequence: TGTGCCAGCAGTCCTGACAGGGGTGGAAACACCATATATTTT. Full variable domain (remainder filled in from reference TRBV2 and TRBJ1-3): EPEVTQTPSHQVTQMGQEVILRCVPISNHLYFYWYRQILGQKVEFLVSFYNNEISEKSEIFDDQFSVERPDGSNFTLKIRSTKLEDSAMYFCASSPDRGGNTIYFGEGSWLTVV.

The sample holds one count of this clone. The CDR3 reads CASSQRPTGNTEAFF. In DNA form, the CDR3 reads TGCGCCAGCAGCCAACGACCGACAGGGAACACTGAAGCTTTCTTT. The rearrangement joins TRBV4-3 to TRBJ1-1; maybe TRBD1 (6 bases). The CDR3 runs to 15 residues. CDR1 LGHNA and CDR2 YSLEER come from the germline V gene. Deletions cut 2 bases from V and 1 base from J, with 11 bases between.

The rearrangement links TRBV29-1 to TRBJ1-2; 8 bases are a match to TRBD1. Germline V gene lookup returns CDR1 SQVTM and CDR2 ANQGSEA. The CDR3 runs to 14 residues. With 3 bases clipped from V and 7 bases from J, the junction kept 10 bases outside the gene matches. CDR3 nucleotides: TGCAGCGTTGAGGAAATCCAGGGGGCGGGTGGCTACACCTTC. Translation: CSVEEIQGAGGYTF.

The V and J genes are TRBV7-3 and TRBJ2-7; TRBD1 agrees at 9 bases. With V trimmed by 2 bases and J by 3 bases, 2 bases remained unmatched. CDR3 length equals 14 residues. Germline CDR1 reads SGHTA; CDR2 reads FQGTGA. The CDR3, as DNA: TGTGCCAGCAGCTTAGGGACAGGGAGCTACGAGCAGTACTTC. Translated, it gives CASSLGTGSYEQYF.

The rearrangement links TRBV30 to TRBJ2-7, with D perhaps matching TRBD2 (5 bases). V was clipped by 2 bases and J by 0 bases, with 8 bases between them. The CDR3 extends over 13 amino acids. The V gene's germline CDR1 is GTSNPN and CDR2 SVGIG (reference sequence). DNA of the CDR3: TGTGCCTGGAGTTCCGGGGTCTCCTACGAGCAGTACTTC. Encoded protein: CAWSSGVSYEQYF.

The CDR3 protein is CASSSGSSPSGNTIYF. CDR3 DNA sequence: TGTGCCAGCAGTTCCGGGTCCTCACCCTCTGGAAACACCATATATTTT. The J gene is TRBJ1-3, the V gene TRBV28; D remains ambiguous. V lost 4 bases and J 0 bases, leaving 13 bases between the germline ends. The germline V gene has CDR1 MDHEN and CDR2 SYDVKM. The CDR3 is made up of 16 amino acids.

The sample holds a few counts of this clone. This chain uses TRBV5-1 with TRBJ2-7; a weak D match, TRBD1 (6 bases). The CDR3 is 13 amino acids. V was shortened by 7 bases and J by 4 bases, with 15 bases between the two germline ends. Looked up from germline, CDR1 is SGHRS and CDR2 is YFSETQ. CDR3: CASGGQGSYEQYF. CDR3 nucleotides: TGCGCCAGCGGGGGCCAGGGGTCATACGAGCAGTACTTC.

This chain uses TRBV9 with TRBJ2-1; 8 bases line up with TRBD1. The CDR3 has 15 amino acids. Germline values: CDR1 SGDLS, CDR2 YYNGEE. With V trimmed by 4 bases and J by 4 bases, 7 bases remained unmatched. CDR3 nucleotide sequence: TGTGCCAGCAGCAACCAGAGGACAGGGTACAATGAGCAGTTCTTC. As protein: CASSNQRTGYNEQFF.